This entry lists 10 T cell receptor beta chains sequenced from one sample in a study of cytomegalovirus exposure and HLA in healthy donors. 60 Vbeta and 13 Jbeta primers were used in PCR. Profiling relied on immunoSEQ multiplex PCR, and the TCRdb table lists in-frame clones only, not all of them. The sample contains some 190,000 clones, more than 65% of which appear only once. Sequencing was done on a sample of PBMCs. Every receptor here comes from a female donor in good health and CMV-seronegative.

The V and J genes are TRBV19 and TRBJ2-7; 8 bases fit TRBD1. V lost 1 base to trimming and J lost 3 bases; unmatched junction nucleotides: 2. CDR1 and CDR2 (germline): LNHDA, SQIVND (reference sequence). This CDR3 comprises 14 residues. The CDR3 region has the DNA TGTGCCAGTAGTATAGGGACAGGGAACTACGAGCAGTACTTC. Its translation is CASSIGTGNYEQYF. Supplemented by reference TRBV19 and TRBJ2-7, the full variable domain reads DGGITQSPKYLFRKEGQNVTLSCEQNLNHDAMYWYRQDPGQGLRLIYYSQIVNDFQKGDIAEGYSVSREKKESFPLTVTSAQKNPTAFYLCASSIGTGNYEQYFGPGTRLTVT.

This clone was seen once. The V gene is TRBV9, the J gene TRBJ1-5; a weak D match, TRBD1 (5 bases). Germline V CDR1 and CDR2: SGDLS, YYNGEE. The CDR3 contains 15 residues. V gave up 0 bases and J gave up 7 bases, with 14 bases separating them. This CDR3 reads CASSVGGQGNQPQHF. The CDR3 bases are TGTGCCAGCAGCGTAGGCGGTCAGGGAAACCAGCCCCAGCATTTT.

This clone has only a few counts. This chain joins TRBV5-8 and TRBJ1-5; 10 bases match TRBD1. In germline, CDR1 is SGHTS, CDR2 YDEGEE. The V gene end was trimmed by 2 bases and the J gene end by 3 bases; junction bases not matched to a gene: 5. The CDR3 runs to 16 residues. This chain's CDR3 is CASSFGTGATNQPQHF. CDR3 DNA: TGTGCCAGCAGCTTCGGGACAGGGGCCACCAATCAGCCCCAGCATTTT.

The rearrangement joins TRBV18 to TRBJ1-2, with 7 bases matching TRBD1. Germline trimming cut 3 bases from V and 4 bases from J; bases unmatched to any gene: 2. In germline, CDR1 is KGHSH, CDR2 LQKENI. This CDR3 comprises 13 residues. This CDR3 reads CASSPGQAYGYTF. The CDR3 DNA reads TGTGCCAGCTCACCCGGACAGGCCTATGGCTACACCTTC.

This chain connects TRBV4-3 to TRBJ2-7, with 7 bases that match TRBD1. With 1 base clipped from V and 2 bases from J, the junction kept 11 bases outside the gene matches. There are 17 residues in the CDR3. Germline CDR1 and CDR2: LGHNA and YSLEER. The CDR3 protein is CASSQGISGTAPYEQYF. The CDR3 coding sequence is TGCGCCAGCAGCCAAGGGATATCCGGGACAGCCCCCTACGAGCAGTACTTC.

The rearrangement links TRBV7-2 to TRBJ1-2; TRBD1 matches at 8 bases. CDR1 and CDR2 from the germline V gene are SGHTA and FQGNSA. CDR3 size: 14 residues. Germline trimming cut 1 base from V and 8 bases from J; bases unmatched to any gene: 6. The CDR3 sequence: CASSLDTGGRGYTF. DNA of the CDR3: TGTGCCAGCAGCTTAGATACAGGGGGTAGAGGCTACACCTTC.

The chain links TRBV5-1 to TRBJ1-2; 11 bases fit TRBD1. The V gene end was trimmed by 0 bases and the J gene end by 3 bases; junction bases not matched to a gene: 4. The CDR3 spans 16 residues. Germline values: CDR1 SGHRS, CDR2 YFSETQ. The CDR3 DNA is TGCGCCAGCAGCTTGGCCGGACAGGGGGCGGACTATGGCTACACCTTC. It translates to CASSLAGQGADYGYTF. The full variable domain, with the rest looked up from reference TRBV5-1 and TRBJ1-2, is KAGVTQTPRYLIKTRGQQVTLSCSPISGHRSVSWYQQTPGQGLQFLFEYFSETQRNKGNFPGRFSGRQFSNSRSEMNVSTLELGDSALYLCASSLAGQGADYGYTFGSGTRLTVV.

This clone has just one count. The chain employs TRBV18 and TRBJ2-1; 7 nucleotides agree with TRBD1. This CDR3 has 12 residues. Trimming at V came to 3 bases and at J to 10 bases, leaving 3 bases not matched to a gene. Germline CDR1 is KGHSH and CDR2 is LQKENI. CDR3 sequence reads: CASSPRTGEQFF. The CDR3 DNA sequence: TGTGCCAGCTCACCCCGGACAGGAGAGCAGTTCTTC.

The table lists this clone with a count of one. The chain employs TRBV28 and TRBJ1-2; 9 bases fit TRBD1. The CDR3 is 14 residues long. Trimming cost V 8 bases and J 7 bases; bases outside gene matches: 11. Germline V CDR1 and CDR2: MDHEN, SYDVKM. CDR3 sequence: CASGPGQGRGGYTF. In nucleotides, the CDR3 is TGTGCCAGCGGACCGGGACAGGGTAGGGGTGGCTACACCTTC.

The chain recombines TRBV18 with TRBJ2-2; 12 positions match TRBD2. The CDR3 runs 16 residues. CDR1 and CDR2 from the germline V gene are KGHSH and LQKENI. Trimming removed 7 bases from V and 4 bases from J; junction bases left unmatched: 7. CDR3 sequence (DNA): TGTGCCAGCTTGGGACTAGCGGGCAGTCCCACCGGGGAGCTGTTTTTT. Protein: CASLGLAGSPTGELFF.